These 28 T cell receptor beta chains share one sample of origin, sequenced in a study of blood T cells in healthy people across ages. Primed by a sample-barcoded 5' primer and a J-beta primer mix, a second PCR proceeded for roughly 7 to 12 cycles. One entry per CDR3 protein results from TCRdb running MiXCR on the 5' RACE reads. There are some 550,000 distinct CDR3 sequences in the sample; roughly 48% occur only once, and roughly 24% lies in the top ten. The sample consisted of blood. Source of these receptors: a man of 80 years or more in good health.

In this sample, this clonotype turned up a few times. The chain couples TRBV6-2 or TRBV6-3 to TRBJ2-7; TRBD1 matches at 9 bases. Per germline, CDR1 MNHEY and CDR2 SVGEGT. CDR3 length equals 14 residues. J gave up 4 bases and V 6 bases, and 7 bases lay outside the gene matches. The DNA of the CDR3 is TGTGCCAGCAGGGACTGGACAGGGGATTACGAGCAGTACTTC. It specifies CASRDWTGDYEQYF.

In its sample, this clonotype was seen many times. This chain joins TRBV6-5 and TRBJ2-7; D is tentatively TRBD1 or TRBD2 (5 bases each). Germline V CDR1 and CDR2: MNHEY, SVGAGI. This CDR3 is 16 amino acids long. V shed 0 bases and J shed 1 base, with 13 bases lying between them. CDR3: CASSYSVRGSSYEQYF. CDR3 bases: TGTGCCAGCAGTTACTCGGTGAGGGGCAGTTCCTACGAGCAGTACTTC.

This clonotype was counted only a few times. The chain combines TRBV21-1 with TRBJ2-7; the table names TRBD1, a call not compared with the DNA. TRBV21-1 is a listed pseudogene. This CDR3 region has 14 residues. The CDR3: CASSKGQGGDEQYF. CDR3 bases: TGTGCCAGCAGCAAAGGACAGGGGGGAGACGAGCAGTACTTC.

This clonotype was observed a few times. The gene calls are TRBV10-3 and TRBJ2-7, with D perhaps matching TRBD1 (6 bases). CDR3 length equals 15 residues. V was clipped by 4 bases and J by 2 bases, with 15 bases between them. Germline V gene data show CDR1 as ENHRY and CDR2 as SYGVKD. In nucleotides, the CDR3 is TGTGCCATCAGTGGATTACAGGGTTCAGCCTACGAGCAGTACTTC. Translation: CAISGLQGSAYEQYF.

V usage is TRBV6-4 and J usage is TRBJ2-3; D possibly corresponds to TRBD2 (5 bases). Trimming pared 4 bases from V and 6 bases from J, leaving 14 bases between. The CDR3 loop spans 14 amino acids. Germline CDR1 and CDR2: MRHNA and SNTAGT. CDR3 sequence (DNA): TGTGCCAGCAGTGGCTCGGCAGGCGGGGATACGCAGTATTTT. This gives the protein CASSGSAGGDTQYF.

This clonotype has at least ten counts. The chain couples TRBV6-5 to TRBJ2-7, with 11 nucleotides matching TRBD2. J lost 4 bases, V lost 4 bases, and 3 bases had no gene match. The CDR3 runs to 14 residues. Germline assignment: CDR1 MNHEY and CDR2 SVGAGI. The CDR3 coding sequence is TGTGCCAGCAGTTCGACTAGCGGGGAGTACGAGCAGTACTTC. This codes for CASSSTSGEYEQYF.

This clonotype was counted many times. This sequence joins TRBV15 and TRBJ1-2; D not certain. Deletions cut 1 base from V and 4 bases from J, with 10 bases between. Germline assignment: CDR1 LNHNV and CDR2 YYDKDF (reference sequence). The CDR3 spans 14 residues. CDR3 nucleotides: TGTGCCACCAGCAGAGGTGAGGGAACCTATGGCTACACCTTC. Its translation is CATSRGEGTYGYTF.

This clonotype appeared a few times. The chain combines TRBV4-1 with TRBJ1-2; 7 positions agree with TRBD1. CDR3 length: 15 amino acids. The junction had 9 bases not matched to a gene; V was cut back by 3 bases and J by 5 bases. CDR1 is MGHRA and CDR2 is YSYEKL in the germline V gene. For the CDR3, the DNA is TGCGCCAGCAGCCAGATAAACAGGGGAAGATATGGCTACACCTTC. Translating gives CASSQINRGRYGYTF.

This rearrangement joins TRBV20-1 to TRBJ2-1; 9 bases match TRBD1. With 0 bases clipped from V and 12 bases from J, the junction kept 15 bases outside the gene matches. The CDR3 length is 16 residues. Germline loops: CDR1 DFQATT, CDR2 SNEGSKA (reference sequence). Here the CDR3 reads CSAREGGQGGTGGQFF. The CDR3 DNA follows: TGCAGTGCTAGAGAGGGGGGACAGGGAGGGACGGGAGGGCAGTTCTTC.

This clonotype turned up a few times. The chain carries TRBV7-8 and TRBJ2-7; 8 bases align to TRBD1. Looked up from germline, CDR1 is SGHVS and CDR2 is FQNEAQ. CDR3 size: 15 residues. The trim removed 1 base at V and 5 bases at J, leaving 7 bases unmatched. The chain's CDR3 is CASSLGTGLADEQYF. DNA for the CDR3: TGTGCCAGCAGCTTAGGGACAGGGTTGGCGGACGAGCAGTACTTC. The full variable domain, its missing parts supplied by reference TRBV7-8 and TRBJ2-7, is GAGVSQSPRYKVAKRGQDVALRCDPISGHVSLFWYQQALGQGPEFLTYFQNEAQLDKSGLPSDRFFAERPEGSVSTLKIQRTQQEDSAVYLCASSLGTGLADEQYFGPGTRLTVT.

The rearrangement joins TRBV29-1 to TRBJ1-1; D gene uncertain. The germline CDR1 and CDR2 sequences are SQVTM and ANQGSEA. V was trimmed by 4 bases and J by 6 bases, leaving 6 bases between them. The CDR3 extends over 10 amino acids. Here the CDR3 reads CSVVGPEAFF. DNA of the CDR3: TGCAGCGTTGTAGGCCCTGAAGCTTTCTTT.

The CDR3 coding sequence is TGTGCCAGCACCTACGGTGGGCCCGGGCAGTTCTTC. Translating gives CASTYGGPGQFF. The V and J genes are TRBV2 and TRBJ2-1; D unresolved. There are 12 residues in the CDR3. Looked up from germline, CDR1 is SNHLY and CDR2 is FYNNEI. V lost 7 bases and J lost 12, with 16 bases in between.

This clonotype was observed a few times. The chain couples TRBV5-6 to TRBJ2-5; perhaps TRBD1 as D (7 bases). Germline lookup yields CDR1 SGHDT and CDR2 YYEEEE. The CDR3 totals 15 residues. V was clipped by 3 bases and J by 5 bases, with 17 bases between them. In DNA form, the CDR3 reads TGTGCCAGCAGCTCCCGACAGGGCGGAGGGGAGACCCAGTACTTC. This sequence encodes CASSSRQGGGETQYF.

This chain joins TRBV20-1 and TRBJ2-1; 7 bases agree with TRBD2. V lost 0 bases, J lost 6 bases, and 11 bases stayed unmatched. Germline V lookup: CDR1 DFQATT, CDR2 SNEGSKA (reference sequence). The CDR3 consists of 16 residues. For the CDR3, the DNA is TGCAGTGCTAGAGATCGAAGACTAGCTCCCCGCAATGAGCAGTTCTTC. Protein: CSARDRRLAPRNEQFF.

In nucleotides, the CDR3 is TGCAGTGCTAGTTATAGTAGCGTGGGTGAGCAGTTCTTC. Translation: CSASYSSVGEQFF. J is TRBJ2-1 and V is TRBV20-1; D possibly corresponds to TRBD2 (5 bases). The CDR3 extends over 13 amino acids. The V and J ends lost 3 bases and 9 bases respectively, with 15 bases between them. CDR1 and CDR2 (germline): DFQATT, SNEGSKA (reference sequence).

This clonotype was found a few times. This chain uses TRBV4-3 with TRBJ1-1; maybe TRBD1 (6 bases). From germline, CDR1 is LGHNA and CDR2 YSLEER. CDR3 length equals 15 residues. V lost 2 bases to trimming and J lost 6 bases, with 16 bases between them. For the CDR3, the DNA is TGCGCCAGCAGCCAAACCCAAGGGGGGGGGGCTGAAGCTTTCTTT. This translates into CASSQTQGGGAEAFF.

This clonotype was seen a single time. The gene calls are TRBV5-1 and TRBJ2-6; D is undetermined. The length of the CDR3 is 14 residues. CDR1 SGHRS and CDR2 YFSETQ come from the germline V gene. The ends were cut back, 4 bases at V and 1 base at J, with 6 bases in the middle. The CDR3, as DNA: TGCGCCAGCAGCGTCCCGTCTGGGGCCAACGTCCTGACTTTC. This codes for CASSVPSGANVLTF.

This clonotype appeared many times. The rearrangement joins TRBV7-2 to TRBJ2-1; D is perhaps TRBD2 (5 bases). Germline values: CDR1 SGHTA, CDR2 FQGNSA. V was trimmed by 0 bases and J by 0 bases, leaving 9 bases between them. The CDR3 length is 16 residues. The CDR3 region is CASSLATGFSYNEQFF. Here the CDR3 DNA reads TGTGCCAGCAGCTTAGCGACGGGGTTCTCCTACAATGAGCAGTTCTTC.

This CDR3 reads CAISESDGLGETQYF. CDR3 sequence (DNA): TGTGCCATCAGTGAGTCGGATGGCCTTGGAGAGACCCAGTACTTC. V gene TRBV10-3 combines with J gene TRBJ2-5, with no clear D. Germline values: CDR1 ENHRY, CDR2 SYGVKD. This CDR3 is built from 15 residues. V lost 0 bases and J lost 4, with 12 bases in between.

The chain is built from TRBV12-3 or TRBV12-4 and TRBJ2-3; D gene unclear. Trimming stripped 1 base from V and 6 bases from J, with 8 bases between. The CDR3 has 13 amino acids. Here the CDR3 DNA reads TGTGCCAGCAGTTTAGTCGCTATCGATACGCAGTATTTT. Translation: CASSLVAIDTQYF.

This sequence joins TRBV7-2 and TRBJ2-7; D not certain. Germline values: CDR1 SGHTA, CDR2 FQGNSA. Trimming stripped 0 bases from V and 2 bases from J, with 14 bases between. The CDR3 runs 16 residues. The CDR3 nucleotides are TGTGCCAGCAGCTTAGCGGGCTCGCATGGGACCTACGAGCAGTACTTC. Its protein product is CASSLAGSHGTYEQYF. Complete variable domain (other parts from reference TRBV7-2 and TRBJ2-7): GAGVSQSPSNKVTEKGKDVELRCDPISGHTALYWYRQSLGQGLEFLIYFQGNSAPDKSGLPSDRFSAERTGGSVSTLTIQRTQQEDSAVYLCASSLAGSHGTYEQYFGPGTRLTVT.

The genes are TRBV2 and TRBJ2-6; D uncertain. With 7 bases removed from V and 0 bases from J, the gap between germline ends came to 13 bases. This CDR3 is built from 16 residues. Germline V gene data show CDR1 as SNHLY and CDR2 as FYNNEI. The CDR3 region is CASIQTAFSGANVLTF. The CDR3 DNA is TGTGCCAGCATCCAAACGGCTTTCTCTGGGGCCAACGTCCTGACTTTC.

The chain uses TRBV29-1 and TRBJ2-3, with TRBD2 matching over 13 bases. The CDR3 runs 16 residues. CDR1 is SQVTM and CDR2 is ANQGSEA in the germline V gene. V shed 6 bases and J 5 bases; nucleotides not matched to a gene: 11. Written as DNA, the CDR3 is TGCAGCGTAGACGGGACTAGCGGGACCGGGGTAGATACGCAGTATTTT. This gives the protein CSVDGTSGTGVDTQYF.

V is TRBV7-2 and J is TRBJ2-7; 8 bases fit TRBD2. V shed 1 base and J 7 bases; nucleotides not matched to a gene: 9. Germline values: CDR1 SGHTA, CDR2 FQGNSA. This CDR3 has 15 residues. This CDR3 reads CASSLELAAYNEQYF. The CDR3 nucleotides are TGTGCCAGCAGCTTAGAACTAGCGGCCTACAATGAGCAGTACTTC.

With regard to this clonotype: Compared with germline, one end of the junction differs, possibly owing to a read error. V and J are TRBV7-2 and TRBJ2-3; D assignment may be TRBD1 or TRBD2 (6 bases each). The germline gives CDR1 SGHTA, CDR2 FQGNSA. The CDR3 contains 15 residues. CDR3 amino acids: CASSLIPGAGDTQYF. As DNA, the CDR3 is TGTGCCAGCAGCTTAATTCCGGGGGCCGGAGATACACAGTATTTT.

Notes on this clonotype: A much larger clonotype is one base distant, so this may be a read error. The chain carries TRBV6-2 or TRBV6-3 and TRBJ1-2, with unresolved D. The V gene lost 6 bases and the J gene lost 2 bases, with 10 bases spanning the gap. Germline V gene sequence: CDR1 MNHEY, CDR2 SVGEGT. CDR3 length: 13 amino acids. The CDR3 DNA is TGTGCCAGCAGGCGACTGGCAAACTATGGCTACACCTTC. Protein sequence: CASRRLANYGYTF.

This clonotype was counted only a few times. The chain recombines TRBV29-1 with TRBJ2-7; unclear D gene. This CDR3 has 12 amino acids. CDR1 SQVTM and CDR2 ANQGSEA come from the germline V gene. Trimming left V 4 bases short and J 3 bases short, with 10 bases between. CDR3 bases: TGCAGCGTTGGGTCGTCTGACTACGAGCAGTACTTC. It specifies CSVGSSDYEQYF.

CDR3 residues: CASGLQTGWPETQYF. The CDR3 coding sequence is TGTGCCAGCGGCCTACAGACAGGGTGGCCAGAGACCCAGTACTTC. V is TRBV7-9 and J is TRBJ2-5; 7 bases fit TRBD1. V lost 8 bases to trimming and J lost 4 bases; unmatched junction nucleotides: 13. The V gene's germline CDR1 is SEHNR and CDR2 FQNEAQ (reference sequence). The length of the CDR3 is 15 residues.